This T cell receptor (beta chain) was identified during a study of T cell responses to AZD1222 COVID-19 vaccine. The CDR3 consists of 17 residues. The germline CDR1 and CDR2 sequences are KGHDR and SFDVKD. The V and J ends lost 9 bases and 0 bases respectively, with 17 bases between them. About this clone: What it recognizes is unknown.

Study observations and caveats: With dominance at 160-218 and 743-854, vaccine-associated CD4 TCRs spanned spike. The study found Spike-specific TCR breadth and depth rose after two AZD1222 doses. The donors showed a predominance of white British ancestry and of females, with possible underestimation of clonal diversity. Repertoire sampling occurred only after the peak T cell response.

Measured with immunoSEQ multiplex PCR; TCRdb has only the in-frame clones, and not every one. The sample yields approximately 120,000 clones, 90% to 95% seen once. The material sequenced was peripheral blood, taken on day 0 of AZD1222 vaccination. The TCR sequence derives from an adult in good health. The V call is TRBV24-1, the J call TRBJ1-6; tentatively, D is TRBD1 (6 bases). The CDR3, as DNA: TGTGCCACCTATCGGGAGGGGGAGGGCTCCTATAATTCACCCCTCCACTTT. Translation: CATYREGEGSYNSPLHF.